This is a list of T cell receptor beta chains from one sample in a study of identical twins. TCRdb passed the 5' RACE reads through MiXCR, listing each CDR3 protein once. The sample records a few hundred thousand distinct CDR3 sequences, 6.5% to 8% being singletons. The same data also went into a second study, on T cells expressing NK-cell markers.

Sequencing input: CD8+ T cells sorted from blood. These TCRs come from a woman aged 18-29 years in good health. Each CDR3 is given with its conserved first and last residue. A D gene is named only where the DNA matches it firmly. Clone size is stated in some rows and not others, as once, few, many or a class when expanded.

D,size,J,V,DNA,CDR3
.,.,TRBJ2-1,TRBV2,TGTGCCAGCAGCGGCTTGGAGCAGTTCTTC,CASSGLEQFF
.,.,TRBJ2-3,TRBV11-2,TGTGCCAGCACCCCGGGGTGGACTAGCACAGATACGCAGTATTTT,CASTPGWTSTDTQYF
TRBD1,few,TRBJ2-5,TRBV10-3,TGTGCCACATTGGACAGGGCTAAGACCCAGTACTTC,CATLDRAKTQYF
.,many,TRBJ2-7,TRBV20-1,TGCAGTGCTGTGGACCGCCGGTCTCTCTACGAGCAGTACTTC,CSAVDRRSLYEQYF
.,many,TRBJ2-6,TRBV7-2,TGTGCCAGCAGCAACCGGGACAGGGCCAACGTCCTGACTTTC,CASSNRDRANVLTF
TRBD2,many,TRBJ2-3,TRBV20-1,TGCAGTGCTAGAGATCAGGGCGCGGGAGGGCCCACAGATACGCAGTATTTT,CSARDQGAGGPTDTQYF
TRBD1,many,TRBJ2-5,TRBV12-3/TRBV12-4,TGTGCCAGCACCGGGACAGCAATCCAAGAGACCCAGTACTTC,CASTGTAIQETQYF
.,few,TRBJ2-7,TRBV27,TGTGCCAGCAGTTTATCGGCAGGGGCCGAGCAGTACTTC,CASSLSAGAEQYF
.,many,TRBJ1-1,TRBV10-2,TGCGCCAGCAGTGAGGCGAACACTGAAGCTTTCTTT,CASSEANTEAFF
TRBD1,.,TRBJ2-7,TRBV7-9,TGTGCCAGCAGCTTAGGACAGGGAGAGAGCGCGCAGTACTTC,CASSLGQGESAQYF
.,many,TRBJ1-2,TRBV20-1,TGCAGTGCTAGACAAGACAGAGTCAACTATGGCTACACCTTC,CSARQDRVNYGYTF
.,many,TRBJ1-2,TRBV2,TGTGCCAGCAACCCCGTAGGGGAATATGGCTACACCTTC,CASNPVGEYGYTF
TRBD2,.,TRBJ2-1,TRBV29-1,TGCAGCGTTGGACTAGCGGGGGGTGGAAATGAGCAGTTCTTC,CSVGLAGGGNEQFF
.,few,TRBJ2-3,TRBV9,TGTGCCAGCAGCGTAGGGGGGTATCAGGATGGAGATACGCAGTATTTT,CASSVGGYQDGDTQYF
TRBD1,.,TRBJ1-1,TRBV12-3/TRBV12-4,TGTGCCAGCAGTTCTGCCGGGACAGTGAACACTGAAGCTTTCTTT,CASSSAGTVNTEAFF
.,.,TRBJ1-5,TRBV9,TGTGCCAGCAGCGCCGGGACACCCTATCAGCCCCAGCATTTT,CASSAGTPYQPQHF
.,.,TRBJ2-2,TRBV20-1,TGCAGTGCGCCAGCGGCCGGGGAGCTGTTTTTT,CSAPAAGELFF